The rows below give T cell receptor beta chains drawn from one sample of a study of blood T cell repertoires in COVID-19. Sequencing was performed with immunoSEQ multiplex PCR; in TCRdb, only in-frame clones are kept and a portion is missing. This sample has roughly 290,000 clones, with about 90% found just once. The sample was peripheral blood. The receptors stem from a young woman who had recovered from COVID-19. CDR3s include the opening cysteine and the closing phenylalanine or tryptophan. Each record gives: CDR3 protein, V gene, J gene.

CASSLAGGAYNEQFF	TRBV7-2	TRBJ2-1
CASSLGIGGTGYSYEQYF	TRBV18	TRBJ2-7
CASSLGVAENSPLHF	TRBV13	TRBJ1-6
CASSAGADYGYTF	TRBV6-4	TRBJ1-2
CAISEQGETQYF	TRBV10-3	TRBJ2-5
CASSLASGTTDTQYF	TRBV27	TRBJ2-3
CASSLPTGRAFF	TRBV27	TRBJ1-1
CASSVTGVQDQPQHF	TRBV5-6	TRBJ1-5
CASTGGLPSSPEQYF	TRBV6-5	TRBJ2-7
CASSPRLVHEQYF	TRBV14	TRBJ2-7
CASSLRGQLNYGYTF	TRBV23-1	TRBJ1-2
CASSVDMGPYGELFF	TRBV19	TRBJ2-2
CASSRSGGQYNEQFF	TRBV5-1	TRBJ2-1
CATSASPGTGTNTGELFF	TRBV24-1	TRBJ2-2
CASSRTSGNTGELFF	TRBV6-2/TRBV6-3	TRBJ2-2
CASTGSRTGGVRTEAFF	TRBV2	TRBJ1-1